This is a list of T cell receptor beta chains from one sample in a study of T cell repertoires in cytomegalovirus infection. One entry per CDR3 protein, called by TCRdb with MiXCR from the reads. The top ten clones hold about 28% of a sample with about 190,000 distinct CDR3 sequences, 25% to 30% of them seen once. What was sequenced was PBMCs. These receptors were taken from a human donor in good health (CMV status not recorded). Some clones in this sample may be carry-over from other donors' samples. Both conserved end residues are trimmed from each CDR3. Expanded clones get a size class; other rows say once, few or many, or leave the size out.

v_call clone_size cdr3_aa
TRBV7-8 few ASSSRGGRGANNQPQH
TRBV25-1 - ASSEWNNSPLH
TRBV12-3/TRBV12-4 - ASSPPGGGAYEQY
TRBV19 - ASSIDLGQTGEQY
TRBV7-2 - ASSPTPSGYNEQF
TRBV12-3/TRBV12-4 - ASTLMGQGVYYGYT
TRBV7-2 - ASSLGSRSGNQPQH
TRBV11-2 few ASSSSTTNEKLF
TRBV20-1 - SAAPGTSGGASEQY
TRBV7-2 few ASSPLTRWGTDTQY
TRBV20-1 - SARDLAGRNNEQF
TRBV7-6 few ASSLGAGRNHEQY
TRBV10-3 few AITVDPGDTEAF
TRBV4-2 - ASKEGGLGHTQY
TRBV7-2 many ASSSSLASNSPLH
TRBV7-2 many ASSLGRGYT
TRBV5-1 many ASSRGEGETQY
TRBV6-5 - ASSSLTGGGIGGYT
TRBV20-1 - SARKPGQGSRPTEQY
TRBV7-2 many ASSFWGDTDTQY
TRBV19 few ASSIIGGMNTEAF
TRBV29-1 - SFGPGEAF
TRBV6-5 few ASTKLTSTDTQY
TRBV5-1 - ASSLAVVGSGTEAF
TRBV4-1 many ASSPRALNTEAF
TRBV15 - ATSRDKVTGELF
TRBV7-2 many ASSIPDRFGGGYT